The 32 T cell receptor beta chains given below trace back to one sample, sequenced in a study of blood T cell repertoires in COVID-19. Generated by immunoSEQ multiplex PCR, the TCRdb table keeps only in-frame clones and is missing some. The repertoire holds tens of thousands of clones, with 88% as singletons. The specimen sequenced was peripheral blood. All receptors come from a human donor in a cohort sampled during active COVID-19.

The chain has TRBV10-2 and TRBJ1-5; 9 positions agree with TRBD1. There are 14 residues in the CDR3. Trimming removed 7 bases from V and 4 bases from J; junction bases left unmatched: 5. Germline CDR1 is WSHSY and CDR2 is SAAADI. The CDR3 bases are TGCGCCAGCACTCCGACAGGGGGAAATCAGCCCCAGCATTTT. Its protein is CASTPTGGNQPQHF.

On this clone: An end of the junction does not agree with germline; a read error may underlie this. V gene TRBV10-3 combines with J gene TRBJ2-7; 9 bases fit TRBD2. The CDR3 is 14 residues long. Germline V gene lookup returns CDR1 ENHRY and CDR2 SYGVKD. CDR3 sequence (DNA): TGTGCCACCAGTCGGGGGAGCGGGGGGTACGAGCAGTACTTC. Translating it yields CATSRGSGGYEQYF.

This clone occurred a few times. CDR3 residues: CASSLSRDQPQHF. Written as DNA, the CDR3 is TGTGCCAGCAGCTTGTCACGAGATCAGCCCCAGCATTTT. This rearrangement joins TRBV5-6 to TRBJ1-5; D is uncertain. Germline V lookup: CDR1 SGHDT, CDR2 YYEEEE. The CDR3 length is 13 residues. Trimming removed 1 base from V and 5 bases from J, with 7 bases in between.

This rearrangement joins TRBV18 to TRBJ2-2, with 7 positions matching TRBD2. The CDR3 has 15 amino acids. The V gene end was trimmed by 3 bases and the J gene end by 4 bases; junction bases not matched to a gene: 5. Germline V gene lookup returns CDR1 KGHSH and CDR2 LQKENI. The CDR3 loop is CASSPAGAGTGELFF. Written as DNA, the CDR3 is TGTGCCAGCTCACCGGCGGGAGCGGGCACCGGGGAGCTGTTTTTT.

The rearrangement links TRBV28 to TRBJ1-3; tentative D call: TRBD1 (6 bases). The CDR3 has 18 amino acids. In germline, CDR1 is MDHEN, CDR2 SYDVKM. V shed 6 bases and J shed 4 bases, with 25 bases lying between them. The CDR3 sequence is CASSPGTLDPLGGNTIYF. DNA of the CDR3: TGTGCCAGCAGCCCCGGGACATTAGATCCTCTTGGGGGAAACACCATATATTTT. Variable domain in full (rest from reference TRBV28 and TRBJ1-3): DVKVTQSSRYLVKRTGEKVFLECVQDMDHENMFWYRQDPGLGLRLIYFSYDVKMKEKGDIPEGYSVSREKKERFSLILESASTNQTSMYLCASSPGTLDPLGGNTIYFGEGSWLTVV.

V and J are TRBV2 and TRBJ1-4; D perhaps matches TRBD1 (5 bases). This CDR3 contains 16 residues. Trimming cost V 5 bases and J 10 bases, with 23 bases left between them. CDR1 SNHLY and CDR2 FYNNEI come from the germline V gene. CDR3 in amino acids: CASSRIRETAEGKLFF. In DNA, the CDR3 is TGTGCCAGCAGTAGGATTCGGGAGACAGCTGAGGGAAAACTGTTTTTT.

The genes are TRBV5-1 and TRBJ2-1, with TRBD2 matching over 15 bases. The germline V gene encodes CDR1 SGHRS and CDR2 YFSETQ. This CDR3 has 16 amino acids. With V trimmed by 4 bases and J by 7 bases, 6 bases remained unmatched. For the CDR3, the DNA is TGCGCCAGCAGCAGGACTAGCGGGGGGGCTCAGAATGAGCAGTTCTTC. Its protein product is CASSRTSGGAQNEQFF. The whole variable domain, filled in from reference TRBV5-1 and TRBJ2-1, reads KAGVTQTPRYLIKTRGQQVTLSCSPISGHRSVSWYQQTPGQGLQFLFEYFSETQRNKGNFPGRFSGRQFSNSRSEMNVSTLELGDSALYLCASSRTSGGAQNEQFFGPGTRLTVL.

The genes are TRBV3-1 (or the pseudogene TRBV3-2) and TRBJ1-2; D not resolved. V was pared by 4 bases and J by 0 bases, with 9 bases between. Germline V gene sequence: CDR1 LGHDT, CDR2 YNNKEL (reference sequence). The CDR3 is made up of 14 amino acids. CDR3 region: CASSLPGTNYGYTF. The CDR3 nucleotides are TGTGCCAGCAGCCTCCCGGGGACTAACTATGGCTACACCTTC.

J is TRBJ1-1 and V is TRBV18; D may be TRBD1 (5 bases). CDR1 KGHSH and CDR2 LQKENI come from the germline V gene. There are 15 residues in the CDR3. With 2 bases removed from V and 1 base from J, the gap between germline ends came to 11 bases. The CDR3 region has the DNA TGTGCCAGCTCACCAGACAGCCTTTGGAACACTGAAGCTTTCTTT. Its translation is CASSPDSLWNTEAFF.

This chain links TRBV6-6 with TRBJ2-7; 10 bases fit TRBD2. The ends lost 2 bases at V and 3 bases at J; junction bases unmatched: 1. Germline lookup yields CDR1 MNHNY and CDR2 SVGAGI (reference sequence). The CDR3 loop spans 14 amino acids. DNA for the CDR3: TGTGCCAGCAGTTACGCTAGCGGGAGCTACGAGCAGTACTTC. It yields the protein CASSYASGSYEQYF.

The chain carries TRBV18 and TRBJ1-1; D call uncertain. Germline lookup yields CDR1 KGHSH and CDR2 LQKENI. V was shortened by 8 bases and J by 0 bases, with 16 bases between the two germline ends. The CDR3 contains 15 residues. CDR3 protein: CASKVDLVMNTEAFF. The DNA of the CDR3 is TGTGCCAGCAAAGTGGACTTGGTCATGAACACTGAAGCTTTCTTT.

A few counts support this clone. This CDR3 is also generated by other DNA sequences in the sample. CDR3: CASSPGGNTEAFF. For the CDR3, the DNA is TGTGCCAGCTCACCGGGAGGGAACACTGAAGCTTTCTTT. The V gene is TRBV18, the J gene TRBJ1-1; D gene ambiguous. The CDR3 is made up of 13 amino acids. Looked up from germline, CDR1 is KGHSH and CDR2 is LQKENI. Trimming left V 3 bases short and J 1 base short, with 6 bases between.

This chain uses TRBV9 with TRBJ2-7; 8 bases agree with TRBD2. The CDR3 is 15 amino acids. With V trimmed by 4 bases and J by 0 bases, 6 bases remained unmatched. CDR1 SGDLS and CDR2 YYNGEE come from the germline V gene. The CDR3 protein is CASSPTGGGSYEQYF. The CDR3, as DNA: TGTGCCAGCAGCCCTACCGGGGGGGGCTCCTACGAGCAGTACTTC.

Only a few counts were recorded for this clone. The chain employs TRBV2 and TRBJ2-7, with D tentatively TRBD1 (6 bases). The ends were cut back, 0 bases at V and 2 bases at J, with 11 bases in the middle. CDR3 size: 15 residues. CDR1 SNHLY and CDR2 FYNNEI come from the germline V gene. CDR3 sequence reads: CASSEAGTTAYEQYF. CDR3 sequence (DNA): TGTGCCAGCAGTGAAGCCGGGACAACAGCCTACGAGCAGTACTTC.

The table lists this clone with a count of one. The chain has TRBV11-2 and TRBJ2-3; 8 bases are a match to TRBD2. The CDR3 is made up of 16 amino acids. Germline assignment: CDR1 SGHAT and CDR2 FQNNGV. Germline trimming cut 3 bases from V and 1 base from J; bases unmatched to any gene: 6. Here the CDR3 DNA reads TGTGCCAGCAGCTTCTCTAGCGGGCTTCGCACAGATACGCAGTATTTT. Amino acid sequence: CASSFSSGLRTDTQYF. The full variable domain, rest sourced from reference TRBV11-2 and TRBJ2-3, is EAGVAQSPRYKIIEKRQSVAFWCNPISGHATLYWYQQILGQGPKLLIQFQNNGVVDDSQLPKDRFSAERLKGVDSTLKIQPAKLEDSAVYLCASSFSSGLRTDTQYFGPGTRLTVL.

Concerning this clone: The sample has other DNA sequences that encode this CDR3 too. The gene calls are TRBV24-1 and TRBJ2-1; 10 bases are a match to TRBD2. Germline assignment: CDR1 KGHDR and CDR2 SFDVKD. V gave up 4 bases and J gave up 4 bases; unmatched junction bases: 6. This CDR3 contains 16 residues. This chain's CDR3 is CATSDPRTSGYNEQFF. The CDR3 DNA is TGTGCCACCAGTGACCCACGGACTAGCGGATACAATGAGCAGTTCTTC.

This CDR3 is CASSLVGPGTLGTDTQYF. For the CDR3, the DNA is TGTGCCAGCAGCTTGGTAGGGCCCGGGACACTTGGCACAGATACGCAGTATTTT. This chain links TRBV5-6 with TRBJ2-3, with D possibly being TRBD1 (6 bases). Germline CDR1 reads SGHDT; CDR2 reads YYEEEE. The CDR3 sequence is 18 residues long. V lost 0 bases, J lost 1 base, and 18 bases lay in between.

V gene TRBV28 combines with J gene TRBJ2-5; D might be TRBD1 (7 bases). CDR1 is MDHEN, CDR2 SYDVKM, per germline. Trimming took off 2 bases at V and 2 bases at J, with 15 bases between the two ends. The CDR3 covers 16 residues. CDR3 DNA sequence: TGTGCCAGCAGTTTAGACAGGGAGGTGGATCAAGAGACCCAGTACTTC. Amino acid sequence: CASSLDREVDQETQYF.

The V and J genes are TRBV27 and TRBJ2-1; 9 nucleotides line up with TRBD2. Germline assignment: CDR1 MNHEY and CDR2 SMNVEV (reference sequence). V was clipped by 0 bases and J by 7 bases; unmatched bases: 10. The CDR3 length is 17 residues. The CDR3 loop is CASSLSGGGASGNEQFF. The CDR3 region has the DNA TGTGCCAGCAGTTTATCGGGCGGGGGGGCCTCTGGGAATGAGCAGTTCTTC.

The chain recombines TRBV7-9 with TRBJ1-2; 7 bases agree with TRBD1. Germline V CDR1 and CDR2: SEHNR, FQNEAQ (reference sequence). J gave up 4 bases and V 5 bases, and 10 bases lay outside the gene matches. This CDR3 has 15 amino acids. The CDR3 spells CASSPGTVLVYGYTF. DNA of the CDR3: TGTGCCAGCAGCCCCGGGACAGTCCTTGTCTATGGCTACACCTTC.

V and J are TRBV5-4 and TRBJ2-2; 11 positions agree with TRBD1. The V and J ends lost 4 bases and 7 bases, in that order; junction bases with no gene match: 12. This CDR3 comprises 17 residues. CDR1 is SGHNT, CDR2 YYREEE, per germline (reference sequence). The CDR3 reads CASSKPGQGVGHGELFF. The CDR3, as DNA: TGTGCCAGCAGCAAACCGGGACAGGGGGTTGGACACGGGGAGCTGTTTTTT.

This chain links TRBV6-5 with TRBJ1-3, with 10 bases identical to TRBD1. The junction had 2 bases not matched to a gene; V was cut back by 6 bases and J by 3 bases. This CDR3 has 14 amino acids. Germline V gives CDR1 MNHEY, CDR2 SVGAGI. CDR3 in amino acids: CASRWDRGGNTIYF. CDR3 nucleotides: TGTGCCAGCAGATGGGACAGGGGTGGAAACACCATATATTTT.

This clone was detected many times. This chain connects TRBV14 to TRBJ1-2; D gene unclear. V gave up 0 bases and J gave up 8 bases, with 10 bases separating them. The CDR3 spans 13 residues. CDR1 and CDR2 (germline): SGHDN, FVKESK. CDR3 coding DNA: TGTGCCAGCAGCCAAGATTACAGATGGGGCTACACCTTC. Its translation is CASSQDYRWGYTF.

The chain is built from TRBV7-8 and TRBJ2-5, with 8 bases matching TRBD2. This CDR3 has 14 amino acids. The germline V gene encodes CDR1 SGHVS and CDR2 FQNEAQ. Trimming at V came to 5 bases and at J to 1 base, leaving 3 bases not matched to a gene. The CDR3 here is CASSPREGQETQYF. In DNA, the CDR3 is TGTGCCAGCAGCCCCCGGGAGGGCCAAGAGACCCAGTACTTC.

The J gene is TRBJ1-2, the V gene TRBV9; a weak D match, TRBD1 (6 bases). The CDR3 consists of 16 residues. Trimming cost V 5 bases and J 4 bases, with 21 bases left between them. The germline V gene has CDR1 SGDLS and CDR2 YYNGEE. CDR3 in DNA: TGTGCCAGCAGACCTTTGGACAGTAAAGGTGGCTATGGCTACACCTTC. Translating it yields CASRPLDSKGGYGYTF.

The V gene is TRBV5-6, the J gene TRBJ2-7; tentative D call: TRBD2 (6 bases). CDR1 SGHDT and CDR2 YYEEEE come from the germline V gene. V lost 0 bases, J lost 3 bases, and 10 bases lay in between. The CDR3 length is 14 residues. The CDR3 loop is CASSLGGTYYEQYF. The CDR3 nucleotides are TGTGCCAGCAGCTTGGGGGGGACTTACTACGAGCAGTACTTC. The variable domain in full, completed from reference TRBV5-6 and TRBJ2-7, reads DAGVTQSPTHLIKTRGQQVTLRCSPKSGHDTVSWYQQALGQGPQFIFQYYEEEERQRGNFPDRFSGHQFPNYSSELNVNALLLGDSALYLCASSLGGTYYEQYFGPGTRLTVT.

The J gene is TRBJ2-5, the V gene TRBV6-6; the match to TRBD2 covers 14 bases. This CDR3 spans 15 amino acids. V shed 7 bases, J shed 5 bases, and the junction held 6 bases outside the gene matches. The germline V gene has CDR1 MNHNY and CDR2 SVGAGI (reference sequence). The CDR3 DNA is TGTGCCAGCAATCGACTAGCGGGGGGGAGGGAGACCCAGTACTTC. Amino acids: CASNRLAGGRETQYF.

CDR3 loop: CASSIRPGTAYEQYF. Written as DNA, the CDR3 is TGTGCCAGTAGTATTCGCCCCGGAACAGCCTACGAGCAGTACTTC. This chain joins TRBV19 and TRBJ2-7; D uncertain. The CDR3 is made up of 15 amino acids. The ends were cut back, 3 bases at V and 2 bases at J, with 14 bases in the middle. Germline values: CDR1 LNHDA, CDR2 SQIVND (reference sequence).

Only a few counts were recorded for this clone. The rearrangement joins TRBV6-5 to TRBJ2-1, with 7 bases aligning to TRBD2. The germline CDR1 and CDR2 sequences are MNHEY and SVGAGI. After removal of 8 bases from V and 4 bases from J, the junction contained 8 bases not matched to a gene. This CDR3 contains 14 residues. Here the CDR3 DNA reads TGTGCCAGCGGGGGAGGGGATTATTACAATGAGCAGTTCTTC. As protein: CASGGGDYYNEQFF.

This chain's CDR3 is CASSPSLRGLGSYEQYF. The CDR3 bases are TGTGCCAGCTCACCTTCCCTGCGGGGTTTGGGATCCTACGAGCAGTACTTC. The chain combines TRBV18 with TRBJ2-7, with D perhaps matching TRBD2 (6 bases). With 3 bases removed from V and 1 base from J, the gap between germline ends came to 19 bases. CDR3 length: 17 residues. The germline V gene encodes CDR1 KGHSH and CDR2 LQKENI.

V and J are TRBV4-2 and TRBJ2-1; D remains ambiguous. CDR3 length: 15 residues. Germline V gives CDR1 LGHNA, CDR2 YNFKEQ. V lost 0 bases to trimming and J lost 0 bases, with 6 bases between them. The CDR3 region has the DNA TGTGCCAGCAGCCAAGATGCGGTCTCCTACAATGAGCAGTTCTTC. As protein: CASSQDAVSYNEQFF.

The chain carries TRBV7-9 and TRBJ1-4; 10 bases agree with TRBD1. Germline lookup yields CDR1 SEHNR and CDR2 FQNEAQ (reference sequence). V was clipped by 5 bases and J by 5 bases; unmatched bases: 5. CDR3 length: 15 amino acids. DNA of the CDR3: TGTGCCAGCAGCCGAGGACAGGGGGTAAATGAAAAACTGTTTTTT. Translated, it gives CASSRGQGVNEKLFF.